The present T cell receptor (beta chain) was sequenced within a study of blood T cells in healthy people across ages. General study points: The lack of PBMC sorting stopped any conclusive naive versus antigen-experienced comparison. Age advanced and TCR beta diversity per million T cells fell, roughly linearly. More naive CD4+ cells and higher diversity were found in long-lived than in aged donors.

Combining a sample-barcoded 5' primer with a J-beta primer mix, a second PCR ran for about 7 to 11 cycles. MiXCR was run by TCRdb on the 5' RACE reads, yielding one entry per CDR3 protein. The sample lists some 1.1 million distinct CDR3 sequences, more than 30% seen once, with about an eighth in the top ten. Only a few counts were recorded for this clonotype. Its antigen is unidentified. Germline V gene lookup returns CDR1 SGHRS and CDR2 YFSETQ. The CDR3 contains 17 residues. Trimming removed 1 base from V and 2 bases from J; junction bases left unmatched: 9. Whenever a sample was processed, at least 6 million PBMCs were isolated.

The chain has TRBV5-1 and TRBJ2-5; 9 positions match TRBD2. This sequence originates from a man between 18 and 35 years old in good health. Sequencing input: blood. The CDR3 DNA reads TGCGCCAGCAGCTTGTCGGGAGCGGGGGGCAATCAAGAGACCCAGTACTTC. As protein: CASSLSGAGGNQETQYF.